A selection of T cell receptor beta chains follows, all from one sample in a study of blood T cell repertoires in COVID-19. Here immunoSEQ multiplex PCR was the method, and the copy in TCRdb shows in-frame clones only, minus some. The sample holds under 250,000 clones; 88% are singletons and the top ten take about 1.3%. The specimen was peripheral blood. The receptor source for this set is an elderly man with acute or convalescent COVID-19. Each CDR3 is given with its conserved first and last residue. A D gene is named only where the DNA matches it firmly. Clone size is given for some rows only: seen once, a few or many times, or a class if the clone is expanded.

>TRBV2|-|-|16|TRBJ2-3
TGTGCCAGCAGTGCCCGAGATCTAGCGTCGGAGGATACGCAGTATTTT
CASSARDLASEDTQYF
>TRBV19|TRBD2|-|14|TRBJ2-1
TGTGCCACCTCGGTAGGCGGGAGCCGGAATGAGCAGTTCTTC
CATSVGGSRNEQFF
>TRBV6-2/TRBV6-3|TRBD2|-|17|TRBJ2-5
TGTGCCAGCAGTTACGGTCTAGCGGGAGGTGTGGGAGAGACCCAGTACTTC
CASSYGLAGGVGETQYF
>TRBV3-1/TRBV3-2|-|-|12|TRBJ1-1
TGTGCCAGCAGCCAAGACTATACTGAAGCTTTCTTT
CASSQDYTEAFF
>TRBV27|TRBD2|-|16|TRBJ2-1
TGTGCCAGCAGTGGATGCCGGGATGGGAGTTGCGGGGGGCAGTTCTTC
CASSGCRDGSCGGQFF
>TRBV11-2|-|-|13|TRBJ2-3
TGTGCCAGCAGTCGGGGAGACACAGATACGCAGTATTTT
CASSRGDTDTQYF
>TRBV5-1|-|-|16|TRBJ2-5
TGCGCCAGCAGCTTAGGGGCTAACCTGCTTCAAGAGACCCAGTACTTC
CASSLGANLLQETQYF
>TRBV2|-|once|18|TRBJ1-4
TGTGCCAGCAGTGACCGTATTTCGGTCCCCCTAACTAATGAAAAACTGTTTTTT
CASSDRISVPLTNEKLFF
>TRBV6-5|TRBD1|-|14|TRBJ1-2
TGTGCCAGCAGGGACGCAGGGACAGCTTATGGCTACACCTTC
CASRDAGTAYGYTF
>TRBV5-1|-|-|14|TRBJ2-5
TGCGCCAGCAGCTCAACAGTGAACCAAGAGACCCAGTACTTC
CASSSTVNQETQYF
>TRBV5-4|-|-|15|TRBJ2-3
TGTGCCAGCAGCTTGGCGGCAGGGGGGTTTGATACGCAGTATTTT
CASSLAAGGFDTQYF
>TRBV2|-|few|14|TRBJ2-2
TGTGCCAGCGTGAGAAACTTGAACACCGGGGAGCTGTTTTTT
CASVRNLNTGELFF
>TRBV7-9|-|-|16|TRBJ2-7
TGTGCCAGCAGCTTACCCGTCGCCTCAGGGTCCCACGAGCAGTACTTC
CASSLPVASGSHEQYF
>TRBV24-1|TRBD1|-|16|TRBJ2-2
TGTGCCATCATCTACCGGGACAGCATTCCTGTCGGGGAGCTGTTTTTT
CAIIYRDSIPVGELFF
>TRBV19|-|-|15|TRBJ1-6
TGTGCCAGTACCGAAGGCCCGGGGTTGCATTCACCCCTCCACTTT
CASTEGPGLHSPLHF
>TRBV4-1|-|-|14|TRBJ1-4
TGCGCCAGCAGCCAAGGTCAGGCCGATGAAAAACTGTTTTTT
CASSQGQADEKLFF
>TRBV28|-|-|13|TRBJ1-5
TGTGCCAGCAGTTTAAAATTGTCTGGCCCCCAGCATTTT
CASSLKLSGPQHF
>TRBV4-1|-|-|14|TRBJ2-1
TGCGCCAGCAGCCCACAATTCCAGGGTAGTGAGCAGTTCTTC
CASSPQFQGSEQFF
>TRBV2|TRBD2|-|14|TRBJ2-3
TGTGCCAGCAGGGGGGGGACTAGCACAGATACGCAGTATTTT
CASRGGTSTDTQYF
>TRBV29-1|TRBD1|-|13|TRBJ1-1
TGCAGCGTTGTTACAGGGGACAACACTGAAGCTTTCTTT
CSVVTGDNTEAFF
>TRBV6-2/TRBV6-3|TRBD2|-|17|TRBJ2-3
TGTGCCAGCAGTGCCTCCGGGGGAGCGGGGGGGATGGATACGCAGTATTTT
CASSASGGAGGMDTQYF
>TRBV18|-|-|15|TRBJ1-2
TGTGCCAGCTCACCACCGCCAGCCAGGGGAAACGGCTACACCTTC
CASSPPPARGNGYTF
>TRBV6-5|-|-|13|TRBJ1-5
TGTGCCAGCAGTCCCAGGGGTAATCAGCCCCAGCATTTT
CASSPRGNQPQHF
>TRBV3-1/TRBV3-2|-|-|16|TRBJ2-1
TGTGCCAGCAGCCCTAAGAGGAACGTGGGCTACAATGAGCAGTTCTTC
CASSPKRNVGYNEQFF
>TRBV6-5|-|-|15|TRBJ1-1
TGTGCCAGCAGTTACCCCGACAGGCCCAACACTGAAGCTTTCTTT
CASSYPDRPNTEAFF
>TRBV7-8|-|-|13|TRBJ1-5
TGTGCCAGCAGCTTCAATAGCAATCAGCCCCAGCATTTT
CASSFNSNQPQHF
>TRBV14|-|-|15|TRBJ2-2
TGTGCCAGCAGCCAAGTCCTTCTCCCCACCGGGGAGCTGTTTTTT
CASSQVLLPTGELFF
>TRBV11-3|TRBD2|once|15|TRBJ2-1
TGTGCCAGCAGCTTAGCTCTAGCGGGTAACAATGAGCAGTTCTTC
CASSLALAGNNEQFF
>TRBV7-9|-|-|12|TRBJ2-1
TGTGCCAGCAGCGCGCAGGGCTATGAGCAGTTCTTC
CASSAQGYEQFF
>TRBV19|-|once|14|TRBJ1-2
TGTGCCAGTAGCCCGGCAGGACTGAACTATGGCTACACCTTC
CASSPAGLNYGYTF
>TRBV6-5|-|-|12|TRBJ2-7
TGTGCCAGCAATTCTTTTCCCTACGAGCAGTACTTC
CASNSFPYEQYF
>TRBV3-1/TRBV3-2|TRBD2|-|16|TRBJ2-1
TGTGCCAGCAGCCAAGTGGGGCTAGCGGGGGGGAATGAGCAGTTCTTC
CASSQVGLAGGNEQFF
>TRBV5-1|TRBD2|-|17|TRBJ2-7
TGCGCCAGCAGCTTGACTAGCGGGAGAGGAGTCTCCTACGAGCAGTACTTC
CASSLTSGRGVSYEQYF
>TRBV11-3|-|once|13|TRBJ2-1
TGTGCCAGCAGCTTAGGTGACTGGAATGAGCAGTTCTTC
CASSLGDWNEQFF
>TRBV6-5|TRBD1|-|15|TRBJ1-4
TGTGCCAGCACCGTAAGCCGGGACAGGGATGGAAAACTGTTTTTT
CASTVSRDRDGKLFF
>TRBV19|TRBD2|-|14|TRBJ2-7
TGTGCCAGTAGTATTAGCGGGAGGGCCTACGAGCAGTACTTC
CASSISGRAYEQYF
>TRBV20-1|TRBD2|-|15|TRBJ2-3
TGCAGTGCTAGTCTACTAGCGGGGGGGCTCAATACGCAGTATTTT
CSASLLAGGLNTQYF
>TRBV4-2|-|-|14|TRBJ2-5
TGTGCCAGCAGTTATCAGACTGGAAAAGAGACCCAGTACTTC
CASSYQTGKETQYF
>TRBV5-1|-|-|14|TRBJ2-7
TGCGCCAGCAGCTTGGGGGCAGGGGCCTACGAGCAGTACTTC
CASSLGAGAYEQYF
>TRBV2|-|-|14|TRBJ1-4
TGTGCCAGCAGTGAAGCGGGCACTAATGAAAAACTGTTTTTT
CASSEAGTNEKLFF
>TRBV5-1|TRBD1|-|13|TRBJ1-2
TGCGCCAGCAGCGGACAGGGGGCGTATGGCTACACCTTC
CASSGQGAYGYTF
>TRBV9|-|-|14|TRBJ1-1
TGTGCCAGCAGCGTAGAATCCAGGGGCACTGAAGCTTTCTTT
CASSVESRGTEAFF
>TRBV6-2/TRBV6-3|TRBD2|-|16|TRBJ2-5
TGTGCCAGCAGTTCCCCTTTCTCGCGGGGGGAAGAGACCCAGTACTTC
CASSSPFSRGEETQYF